A single sample is the source of the 13 T cell receptor beta chains below, sequenced in a study of blood T cell repertoires in COVID-19. Data came from immunoSEQ multiplex PCR; TCRdb stores just in-frame clones and leaves some out. In the table there are under 150,000 clones, approximately 88% of which are singletons. Input material: peripheral blood. All receptors come from a woman in her thirties or forties with acute or convalescent COVID-19.

This sequence joins TRBV5-1 and TRBJ2-1, with D possibly TRBD1 on 5 matching bases. The V end was cut by 4 bases, the J end by 7 bases, with 15 bases between. CDR1 SGHRS and CDR2 YFSETQ come from the germline V gene. The CDR3 totals 14 residues. The CDR3 spells CASSPGPSANEQFF. Written as DNA, the CDR3 is TGCGCCAGCAGCCCAGGGCCTTCTGCGAATGAGCAGTTCTTC.

The chain employs TRBV21-1 and TRBJ1-5; TRBD1, the D gene given by the table, was not confirmed from the DNA. TRBV21-1 is labeled a pseudogene. The CDR3 is 14 residues long. The CDR3 DNA reads as TGTGCCATCCCGGGCAGGGTTAGTACCCAGCCCCAGCATTTT. Protein: CAIPGRVSTQPQHF.

The V gene is TRBV12-3 or TRBV12-4, the J gene TRBJ1-2; no definite D call. V was pared by 2 bases and J by 6 bases, with 10 bases between. The CDR3 consists of 13 residues. The CDR3 region is CASSLRGGNGYTF. CDR3 coding DNA: TGTGCCAGCAGTTTACGGGGAGGGAATGGCTACACCTTC.

This clone was counted only a few times. The chain employs TRBV9 and TRBJ2-1; D call uncertain. The CDR3 has 13 amino acids. Germline V CDR1 and CDR2: SGDLS, YYNGEE. Trimming took 2 bases from V and 2 from J, leaving 5 bases between them. CDR3 nucleotide sequence: TGTGCCAGCAGCGTGAACACCTACAATGAGCAGTTCTTC. Translation: CASSVNTYNEQFF.

The chain has TRBV10-2 and TRBJ2-1; D might be TRBD2 (5 bases). Trimming took 7 bases from V and 0 from J, leaving 16 bases between them. The CDR3 runs 16 residues. Germline V gene data show CDR1 as WSHSY and CDR2 as SAAADI. CDR3 protein: CASTRWLASSYNEQFF. The DNA for the CDR3 is TGCGCCAGCACCAGGTGGCTAGCCAGCTCCTACAATGAGCAGTTCTTC.

The rearrangement links TRBV5-1 to TRBJ1-1, with D possibly TRBD1 on 6 matching bases. Trimming took 0 bases from V and 6 from J, leaving 15 bases between them. The CDR3 is 15 amino acids. Germline CDR1 SGHRS, CDR2 YFSETQ. The CDR3 protein is CASSLGTAAIPEAFF. In DNA form, the CDR3 reads TGCGCCAGCAGCTTGGGGACAGCGGCGATACCTGAAGCTTTCTTT.

V usage is TRBV5-1 and J usage is TRBJ1-2, with D tentatively TRBD1 (6 bases). V was trimmed by 5 bases and J by 3 bases, leaving 8 bases between them. The CDR3 sequence is 12 residues long. Germline CDR1 reads SGHRS; CDR2 reads YFSETQ. The CDR3 nucleotides read TGCGCCAGCAGTACAGGGTACTATGGCTACACCTTC. It yields the protein CASSTGYYGYTF.

J is TRBJ1-6 and V is TRBV21-1. TRBV21-1 is recorded as a pseudogene. CDR3 length equals 13 residues. The CDR3, as DNA: TGTGCCAGCAGCAAAGAGGGGGAGGGGCCCCTCCACTTT. Translating it yields CASSKEGEGPLHF.

The V gene is TRBV3-1 (or the pseudogene TRBV3-2), the J gene TRBJ1-1; perhaps TRBD1 as D (5 bases). Trimming left V 7 bases short and J 11 bases short, with 14 bases between. Germline CDR1 is LGHDT and CDR2 is YNNKEL (reference sequence). The CDR3 runs to 11 residues. DNA of the CDR3: TGTGCCAGCAACGGGGGGGACGGGGCTTTCTTT. It specifies CASNGGDGAFF.

V gene TRBV3-1 (or the pseudogene TRBV3-2) combines with J gene TRBJ1-6, with 7 positions matching TRBD1. The germline V gene has CDR1 LGHDT and CDR2 YNNKEL (reference sequence). Losses at the gene ends were 1 base for V and 4 bases for J; bases not matched to a gene: 13. The CDR3 extends over 19 amino acids. Here the CDR3 reads CASSQARHRGEGYNSPLHF. For the CDR3, the DNA is TGTGCCAGCAGCCAAGCGCGCCACAGGGGAGAAGGGTATAATTCACCCCTCCACTTT.

The chain has TRBV5-1 and TRBJ1-4, with D unresolved. The V end was cut by 3 bases, the J end by 7 bases, with 16 bases between. The CDR3 loop spans 15 amino acids. The germline V gene has CDR1 SGHRS and CDR2 YFSETQ. The CDR3 DNA reads TGCGCCAGCAGCTCAGACCCCCTAGAACCTGAAAAACTGTTTTTT. This encodes CASSSDPLEPEKLFF. The full variable domain, with the rest looked up from reference TRBV5-1 and TRBJ1-4, is KAGVTQTPRYLIKTRGQQVTLSCSPISGHRSVSWYQQTPGQGLQFLFEYFSETQRNKGNFPGRFSGRQFSNSRSEMNVSTLELGDSALYLCASSSDPLEPEKLFFGSGTQLSVL.

The chain carries TRBV19 and TRBJ2-3; D is perhaps TRBD1 (5 bases). CDR3 length equals 14 residues. The V gene lost 2 bases and the J gene lost 3 bases, with 9 bases spanning the gap. The germline V gene has CDR1 LNHDA and CDR2 SQIVND (reference sequence). CDR3 bases: TGTGCCAGTAGTATACAGGGATCTACAGATACGCAGTATTTT. This encodes CASSIQGSTDTQYF.

The chain recombines TRBV23-1 with TRBJ1-1; the D is unclear. TRBV23-1 is an ORF; its function is uncertain. The CDR3 totals 15 residues. Trimming took 2 bases from V and 0 from J, leaving 10 bases between them. CDR3 sequence (DNA): TGCGCCAGCAGTCAAAGCACAGACATGAACACTGAAGCTTTCTTT. This translates into CASSQSTDMNTEAFF.